The following is a TCR beta chain sequence with its context. Its antigen remains unidentified. The donors (healthy individuals) were bone marrow donors. A multiplex PCR was run with 60 Vbeta primers and 13 Jbeta primers. The protocol was immunoSEQ multiplex PCR, while the TCRdb copy is restricted to in-frame clones and leaves out a portion. The repertoire holds roughly 150,000 clones, with approximately 84% as singletons. The data stem from a study of cytomegalovirus exposure and HLA in healthy donors. Findings of the study overall: DRB1 showed the most TCR associations and HLA-C the fewest in a later analysis, as rates varied by HLA locus. A missense DCLRE1C variant was associated with V- and J-gene trimming of TCR beta chains in a later analysis, and an independent cohort replicated the association.

The V and J ends lost 3 bases and 4 bases, in that order; junction bases with no gene match: 5. CDR3 size: 15 residues. Per the germline V gene, CDR1 is MGHRA and CDR2 is YSYEKL. Sequences were obtained from PBMCs. The chain joins TRBV4-1 to TRBJ2-3; the match to TRBD2 covers 9 bases. The clonotype was recovered from a man aged 45-60 years in good health and CMV-seropositive. DNA of the CDR3: TGCGCCAGCAGCCATGGGGCGGGGGGGCCAGATACGCAGTATTTT. Translation: CASSHGAGGPDTQYF.